Each of the 9 T cell receptor beta chains below was sequenced from the same sample in a study of OX40 agonist ivuxolimab in advanced cancers. Data came from immunoSEQ multiplex PCR; TCRdb stores just in-frame clones and leaves some out. Of tens of thousands of clones in the sample, less than 95% are singletons; the top ten hold 1.5% to 2%. Sequences were derived from CD4+ or CD8+ T cells sorted from blood, sampled in a trial of the OX40 agonist ivuxolimab. These receptors were collected from an adult with an advanced solid tumor such as melanoma, head and neck, liver or kidney cancer.

This chain connects TRBV7-8 to TRBJ2-7; possibly TRBD1 or TRBD2 for D (5 bases each). The germline V and J ends were trimmed by 1 base and 4 bases, with 11 bases remaining between them. Germline CDR1 is SGHVS and CDR2 is FQNEAQ. The CDR3 contains 14 residues. DNA of the CDR3: TGTGCCAGCAGCTTAGTTCCAGGGACGTACGAGCAGTACTTC. This translates into CASSLVPGTYEQYF.

This clone has just a few counts. The V call is TRBV2, the J call TRBJ2-7, with D possibly being TRBD1 or TRBD2 (6 bases each). Germline V gene data show CDR1 as SNHLY and CDR2 as FYNNEI. The CDR3 consists of 14 residues. V was clipped by 6 bases and J by 7 bases, with 19 bases between them. Here the CDR3 reads CASRGETGGREQYF. DNA for the CDR3: TGTGCCAGCAGGGGGGAGACAGGAGGGAGGGAGCAGTACTTC.

The chain is built from TRBV4-1 and TRBJ2-3; the D gene could be TRBD1 or TRBD2 (5 bases each). Trimming left V 7 bases short and J 1 base short, with 21 bases between. Germline lookup yields CDR1 MGHRA and CDR2 YSYEKL. The CDR3 is 17 amino acids. CDR3 nucleotides: TGCGCCAGCAACACCGATCCTTGGCAGGGAGGCACAGATACGCAGTATTTT. Amino acids: CASNTDPWQGGTDTQYF.

This clone was seen a single time. V and J are TRBV10-3 and TRBJ1-3; perhaps TRBD1 as D (5 bases). The germline gives CDR1 ENHRY, CDR2 SYGVKD. V was trimmed by 5 bases and J by 4 bases, leaving 9 bases between them. This CDR3 has 13 amino acids. The CDR3 nucleotides are TGTGCCATCAGTCCAGGGTCAGGAAACACCATATATTTT. The encoded protein is CAISPGSGNTIYF.

The chain recombines TRBV19 with TRBJ2-5; no clear D. Near its end, the DNA agrees better with TRBJ2-7, so the J call may be wrong. The V gene's germline CDR1 is LNHDA and CDR2 SQIVND (reference sequence). The CDR3 is 14 amino acids. CDR3 sequence (DNA): TGTGCCAGTAGCCGCCAACAAAAGGGCTACGAGCAGTACTTC. The encoded protein is CASSRQQKGYEQYF.

The chain links TRBV18 to TRBJ2-2, with 11 bases lining up with TRBD2. The CDR3 sequence is 16 residues long. The V gene end was trimmed by 4 bases and the J gene end by 0 bases; junction bases not matched to a gene: 1. Germline V lookup: CDR1 KGHSH, CDR2 LQKENI. The CDR3 coding sequence is TGTGCCAGCTCACTGACTAGCGGGGCGAACACCGGGGAGCTGTTTTTT. This translates into CASSLTSGANTGELFF.

V is TRBV5-1 and J is TRBJ2-3; tentative D call: TRBD2 (5 bases). The CDR3 is 15 residues long. V lost 5 bases and J 5 bases, leaving 18 bases between the germline ends. Germline assignment: CDR1 SGHRS and CDR2 YFSETQ. This chain's CDR3 is CASSSLRDRGDTQYF. The CDR3 nucleotides read TGCGCCAGCAGTTCGCTGAGGGATCGCGGAGATACGCAGTATTTT.

This chain links TRBV15 with TRBJ2-3; 9 bases line up with TRBD1. CDR1 and CDR2 from the germline V gene are LNHNV and YYDKDF (reference sequence). The CDR3 spans 15 residues. With V trimmed by 6 bases and J by 2 bases, 6 bases remained unmatched. The DNA for the CDR3 is TGTGCCACCAGAGCTCGGGACAGGGTCACAGATACGCAGTATTTT. Encoded protein: CATRARDRVTDTQYF.

This clone showed up just once. The chain has TRBV7-2 and TRBJ2-3; TRBD1 or TRBD2 may be the D gene (6 bases each). This CDR3 region has 15 residues. Per germline, CDR1 SGHTA and CDR2 FQGNSA. V was pared by 3 bases and J by 8 bases, with 18 bases between. The CDR3 loop is CASSFAVQGGGTQYF. The DNA of the CDR3 is TGTGCCAGCAGCTTCGCTGTACAGGGAGGTGGTACGCAGTATTTT. The full variable domain, with the rest looked up from reference TRBV7-2 and TRBJ2-3, is GAGVSQSPSNKVTEKGKDVELRCDPISGHTALYWYRQSLGQGLEFLIYFQGNSAPDKSGLPSDRFSAERTGGSVSTLTIQRTQQEDSAVYLCASSFAVQGGGTQYFGPGTRLTVL.